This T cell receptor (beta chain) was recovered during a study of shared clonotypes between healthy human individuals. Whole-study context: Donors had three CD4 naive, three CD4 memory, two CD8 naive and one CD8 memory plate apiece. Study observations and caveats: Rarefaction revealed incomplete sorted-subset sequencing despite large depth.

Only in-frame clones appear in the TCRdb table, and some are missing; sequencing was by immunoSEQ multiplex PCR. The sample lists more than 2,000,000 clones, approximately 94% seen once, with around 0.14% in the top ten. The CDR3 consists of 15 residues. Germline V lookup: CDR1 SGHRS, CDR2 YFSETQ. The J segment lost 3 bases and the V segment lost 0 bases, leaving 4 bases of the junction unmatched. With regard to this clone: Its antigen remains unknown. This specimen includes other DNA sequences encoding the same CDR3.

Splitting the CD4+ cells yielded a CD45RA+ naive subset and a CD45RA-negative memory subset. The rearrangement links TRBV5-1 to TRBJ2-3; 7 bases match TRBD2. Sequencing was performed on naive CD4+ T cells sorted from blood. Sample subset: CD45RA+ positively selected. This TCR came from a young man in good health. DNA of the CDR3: TGCGCCAGCAGCTTGGGGCCTAGCGGTACAGATACGCAGTATTTT. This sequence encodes CASSLGPSGTDTQYF.